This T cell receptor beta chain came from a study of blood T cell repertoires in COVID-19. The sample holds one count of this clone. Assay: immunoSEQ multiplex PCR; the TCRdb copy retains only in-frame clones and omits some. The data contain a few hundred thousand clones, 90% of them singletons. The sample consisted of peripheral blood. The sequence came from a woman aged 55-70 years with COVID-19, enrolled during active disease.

The CDR3: CASRQSTGVSPLHF. The DNA of the CDR3 is TGTGCCAGCAGACAAAGTACAGGGGTTTCACCCCTCCACTTT. The V and J genes are TRBV6-5 and TRBJ1-6; 7 bases match TRBD1. The germline V gene has CDR1 MNHEY and CDR2 SVGAGI. The trim removed 6 bases at V and 9 bases at J, leaving 8 bases unmatched. The length of the CDR3 is 14 residues.